Presented here are 28 T cell receptor beta chains from one specimen sequenced in a study of shared clonotypes between healthy human individuals. Assay: immunoSEQ multiplex PCR; the TCRdb copy retains only in-frame clones and omits some. The sample shows some 2,500,000 clones, 90% to 95% of them seen only once. The sequenced sample consisted of naive CD4+ T cells from PBMCs. Described subset: CD45RA+ positively selected. The receptors originated from a man aged 18-30 years in good health. Some clones in this sample may be carry-over from other donors' samples.

The chain links TRBV13 to TRBJ1-2, with D tentatively TRBD1 (6 bases). The CDR3 is 15 amino acids. Trimming stripped 3 bases from V and 6 bases from J, with 17 bases between. CDR1 is PRHDT and CDR2 is FYEKMQ in the germline V gene (reference sequence). The CDR3 nucleotides are TGTGCCAGCAGCTTGTGGCTGGGGGGCGAGGATGGCTACACCTTC. Protein: CASSLWLGGEDGYTF.

The chain carries TRBV28 and TRBJ1-4; D is unclear. V gave up 4 bases and J gave up 3 bases, with 12 bases separating them. The CDR3 sequence is 15 residues long. Germline lookup yields CDR1 MDHEN and CDR2 SYDVKM. The CDR3 sequence is CASSYRAPPNEKLFF. The DNA for the CDR3 is TGTGCCAGCAGTTATCGGGCCCCCCCTAATGAAAAACTGTTTTTT.

The chain carries TRBV28 and TRBJ2-3, with TRBD1 matching 7 bases. V trimming: 5 bases; J trimming: 4 bases; junction bases outside the gene matches: 9. This CDR3 comprises 15 residues. Per germline, CDR1 MDHEN and CDR2 SYDVKM. The CDR3 reads CASSLRGLGSDTQYF. In nucleotides, the CDR3 is TGTGCCAGCAGTCTGAGGGGGCTCGGGTCAGATACGCAGTATTTT.

The V call is TRBV2, the J call TRBJ1-3, with D unclear. Germline V gene data show CDR1 as SNHLY and CDR2 as FYNNEI. Trimming pared 5 bases from V and 3 bases from J, leaving 14 bases between. This CDR3 spans 15 amino acids. CDR3 amino acids: CASSTSAVNGNTIYF. The CDR3 DNA sequence: TGTGCCAGCAGTACTAGTGCCGTGAATGGAAACACCATATATTTT.

This chain uses TRBV13 with TRBJ2-6; D remains unclear. The CDR3 length is 18 residues. Deletions cut 5 bases from V and 0 bases from J, with 17 bases between. Germline-derived CDR1 and CDR2 are PRHDT and FYEKMQ (reference sequence). The CDR3 is CASSRYGRYDSGANVLTF. The DNA of the CDR3 is TGTGCCAGCAGCCGCTATGGGCGTTACGACTCTGGGGCCAACGTCCTGACTTTC.

The chain couples TRBV30 to TRBJ2-1; D ambiguous. The ends were cut back, 7 bases at V and 8 bases at J, with 12 bases in the middle. CDR1 and CDR2 (germline): GTSNPN, SVGIG (reference sequence). The CDR3 extends over 11 amino acids. CDR3 DNA: TGTGCCTCTAGACAAAGGTATGAGCAGTTCTTC. Its translation: CASRQRYEQFF.

The chain combines TRBV5-1 with TRBJ2-6; tentatively, D is TRBD1 (6 bases). Germline CDR1 reads SGHRS; CDR2 reads YFSETQ. The CDR3 consists of 16 residues. V was pared by 4 bases and J by 4 bases, with 15 bases between. The CDR3 reads CASSQNRVSGANVLTF. Written as DNA, the CDR3 is TGCGCCAGCAGCCAAAACAGGGTTTCCGGGGCCAACGTCCTGACTTTC.

This rearrangement joins TRBV6-5 to TRBJ2-7, with a tentative D call TRBD1 (5 bases). The length of the CDR3 is 14 residues. Germline lookup yields CDR1 MNHEY and CDR2 SVGAGI. Trimming stripped 6 bases from V and 4 bases from J, with 16 bases between. CDR3 in amino acids: CASSRTSFPYEQYF. The CDR3 DNA is TGTGCCAGCAGCCGGACATCCTTCCCTTACGAGCAGTACTTC.

The V call is TRBV6-5, the J call TRBJ1-1; D remains unclear. The germline gives CDR1 MNHEY, CDR2 SVGAGI. Trimming removed 3 bases from V and 1 base from J, with 12 bases in between. This CDR3 comprises 15 residues. CDR3 nucleotide sequence: TGTGCCAGCAGTTATGACCCCAGCACGAACACTGAAGCTTTCTTT. Translation: CASSYDPSTNTEAFF.

Notes on this clone: The sample carries other DNA sequences with the same CDR3. The chain joins TRBV6-5 to TRBJ2-7; maybe TRBD1 (5 bases). V was pared by 0 bases and J by 4 bases, with 10 bases between. The CDR3 has 14 residues. From germline, CDR1 is MNHEY and CDR2 SVGAGI. CDR3 in amino acids: CASSYSYGAYEQYF. In nucleotides, the CDR3 is TGTGCCAGCAGTTACTCGTATGGGGCGTACGAGCAGTACTTC.

A note on this clone: Other DNA variants within this sample encode the same CDR3. This sequence joins TRBV5-1 and TRBJ1-6; D remains unclear. The length of the CDR3 is 15 residues. With 0 bases removed from V and 7 bases from J, the gap between germline ends came to 11 bases. The germline CDR1 and CDR2 sequences are SGHRS and YFSETQ. The CDR3 reads CASSLDRVRNSPLHF. In DNA, the CDR3 is TGCGCCAGCAGCTTGGATCGGGTGCGGAATTCACCCCTCCACTTT. Full variable domain (rest looked up from reference TRBV5-1 and TRBJ1-6): KAGVTQTPRYLIKTRGQQVTLSCSPISGHRSVSWYQQTPGQGLQFLFEYFSETQRNKGNFPGRFSGRQFSNSRSEMNVSTLELGDSALYLCASSLDRVRNSPLHFGNGTRLTVT.

The rearrangement links TRBV11-2 to TRBJ1-3, with no clear D. The CDR3 runs to 16 residues. Germline V gives CDR1 SGHAT, CDR2 FQNNGV. Between the trimmed V and J ends, which lost 3 bases and 2 bases, there was a span of 14 bases. The CDR3 is CASSFYTRGTGNTIYF. The CDR3 DNA sequence: TGTGCCAGCAGCTTTTATACGCGGGGAACTGGAAACACCATATATTTT.

The gene calls are TRBV28 and TRBJ1-3; D call uncertain. Per germline, CDR1 MDHEN and CDR2 SYDVKM. The ends were cut back, 5 bases at V and 0 bases at J, with 14 bases in the middle. This CDR3 is built from 16 residues. CDR3 bases: TGTGCCAGCAGTGGCGCGAACAAGGTCTCTGGAAACACCATATATTTT. As protein: CASSGANKVSGNTIYF.

The chain uses TRBV6-1 and TRBJ1-5, with 9 bases aligning to TRBD1. CDR1 is MNHNS and CDR2 is SASEGT in the germline V gene. J was trimmed by 5 bases and V by 7 bases; bases with no gene match: 9. The CDR3 consists of 15 residues. CDR3 loop: CASTTRQGDYQPQHF. CDR3 coding DNA: TGTGCCAGCACCACCAGACAGGGGGACTATCAGCCCCAGCATTTT.

As to this clone: Other DNA sequences in the same sample also yield this CDR3. J is TRBJ2-1 and V is TRBV6-5, with a possible D match to TRBD2 (6 bases). V lost 6 bases to trimming and J lost 7 bases, with 13 bases between them. The germline V gene encodes CDR1 MNHEY and CDR2 SVGAGI. The CDR3 contains 13 residues. CDR3 sequence (DNA): TGTGCCAGCAGGGGGCCAGGGAGGAATGAGCAGTTCTTC. Translating gives CASRGPGRNEQFF.

This chain uses TRBV5-1 with TRBJ1-4; 7 bases agree with TRBD1. Germline CDR1 SGHRS, CDR2 YFSETQ. V gave up 4 bases and J gave up 5 bases; unmatched junction bases: 8. CDR3 length: 15 amino acids. DNA of the CDR3: TGCGCCAGCAGCCTTCAGGGGGTCGACAATGAAAAACTGTTTTTT. Protein: CASSLQGVDNEKLFF.

This clone has only one observation. This chain joins TRBV28 and TRBJ1-6, with 7 bases lining up with TRBD1. The V gene's germline CDR1 is MDHEN and CDR2 SYDVKM. V dropped 7 bases and J dropped 6; count of bases not matched to a gene: 12. This CDR3 has 16 residues. The DNA for the CDR3 is TGTGCCAGCACCGACAACAGGGGTTTTGGTAATTCACCCCTCCACTTT. Its protein product is CASTDNRGFGNSPLHF. The full variable domain, rest sourced from reference TRBV28 and TRBJ1-6, is DVKVTQSSRYLVKRTGEKVFLECVQDMDHENMFWYRQDPGLGLRLIYFSYDVKMKEKGDIPEGYSVSREKKERFSLILESASTNQTSMYLCASTDNRGFGNSPLHFGNGTRLTVT.

This clone occurred a few times. V gene TRBV6-6 combines with J gene TRBJ1-5; perhaps TRBD1 as D (6 bases). Trimming took off 7 bases at V and 3 bases at J, with 13 bases between the two ends. The CDR3 is 14 residues long. Germline CDR1 and CDR2: MNHNY and SVGAGI (reference sequence). The CDR3, as DNA: TGTGCCAGCACCGAACACAGGGACAATCAGCCCCAGCATTTT. Translation: CASTEHRDNQPQHF.

J is TRBJ2-1 and V is TRBV6-5; 9 bases line up with TRBD1. Germline V gives CDR1 MNHEY, CDR2 SVGAGI. The CDR3 length is 15 residues. V was clipped by 5 bases and J by 3 bases; unmatched bases: 5. In nucleotides, the CDR3 is TGTGCCAGCAGTCGCACAGGGGGCGACTACAATGAGCAGTTCTTC. The encoded protein is CASSRTGGDYNEQFF.

The V gene is TRBV5-1, the J gene TRBJ2-1; 9 positions match TRBD1. Germline V gives CDR1 SGHRS, CDR2 YFSETQ. V was pared by 4 bases and J by 5 bases, with 4 bases of the junction left unmatched. There are 14 residues in the CDR3. The CDR3 DNA sequence: TGCGCCAGCAGCACCGGGACAGGGAACAATGAGCAGTTCTTC. This gives the protein CASSTGTGNNEQFF.

The J gene is TRBJ1-1, the V gene TRBV29-1, with a tentative D call TRBD1 (6 bases). Between the trimmed V and J ends, which lost 4 bases and 0 bases, there was a span of 18 bases. This CDR3 has 16 amino acids. The V gene's germline CDR1 is SQVTM and CDR2 ANQGSEA. The CDR3 loop reads CSVVRGRGPLNTEAFF. CDR3 bases: TGCAGCGTTGTAAGGGGCAGGGGACCCTTGAACACTGAAGCTTTCTTT.

J is TRBJ2-2 and V is TRBV27; 7 nucleotides line up with TRBD2. J gave up 3 bases and V 2 bases, and 3 bases lay outside the gene matches. Germline V gene lookup returns CDR1 MNHEY and CDR2 SMNVEV (reference sequence). The CDR3 length is 15 residues. In nucleotides, the CDR3 is TGTGCCAGCAGTTTACTAGCGGTAGACACCGGGGAGCTGTTTTTT. It is translated as CASSLLAVDTGELFF.

This chain connects TRBV5-1 to TRBJ2-5; D is possibly TRBD1 or TRBD2 (5 bases each). The CDR3 has 14 amino acids. V lost 4 bases and J lost 5, with 15 bases in between. CDR1 is SGHRS, CDR2 YFSETQ, per germline. The DNA of the CDR3 is TGCGCCAGCAGCCCGGGACCCCCGAGGGAGACCCAGTACTTC. Its translation is CASSPGPPRETQYF.

V usage is TRBV29-1 and J usage is TRBJ2-3; unclear D gene. The CDR3 consists of 13 residues. Looked up from germline, CDR1 is SQVTM and CDR2 is ANQGSEA. Trimming shortened V by 6 bases and J by 4 bases, and 14 bases separated the two germline ends. Written as DNA, the CDR3 is TGCAGCGTCGTAGGACGGTTCGCAGATACGCAGTATTTT. This translates into CSVVGRFADTQYF.

The chain couples TRBV5-6 to TRBJ2-4; perhaps TRBD1 as D (6 bases). The V gene lost 3 bases and the J gene lost 2 bases, with 9 bases spanning the gap. The CDR3 covers 14 residues. Germline CDR1 SGHDT, CDR2 YYEEEE. The CDR3 here is CASSSQGSKNIQYF. CDR3 nucleotide sequence: TGTGCCAGCAGCTCACAGGGATCCAAAAACATTCAGTACTTC. The whole variable domain, remainder taken from reference TRBV5-6 and TRBJ2-4, is DAGVTQSPTHLIKTRGQQVTLRCSPKSGHDTVSWYQQALGQGPQFIFQYYEEEERQRGNFPDRFSGHQFPNYSSELNVNALLLGDSALYLCASSSQGSKNIQYFGAGTRLSVL.

This chain links TRBV25-1 with TRBJ2-6, with D perhaps TRBD2 (5 bases). The V gene lost 3 bases and the J gene lost 0 bases, with 12 bases spanning the gap. The CDR3 length is 17 residues. From germline, CDR1 is MGHDK and CDR2 SYGVNS. The CDR3: CASSDHRGSSGANVLTF. DNA of the CDR3: TGTGCCAGCAGTGACCACCGAGGGAGCTCTGGGGCCAACGTCCTGACTTTC.

This rearrangement joins TRBV5-1 to TRBJ2-7, with 11 bases fitting TRBD2. The V gene end was trimmed by 0 bases and the J gene end by 2 bases; junction bases not matched to a gene: 7. Germline CDR1 and CDR2: SGHRS and YFSETQ. This CDR3 spans 17 amino acids. This chain's CDR3 is CASSLVAPGLAAYEQYF. As DNA, the CDR3 is TGCGCCAGCAGCTTGGTGGCCCCGGGACTAGCGGCCTACGAGCAGTACTTC. The entire variable domain, with the rest obtained from reference TRBV5-1 and TRBJ2-7, is as follows: KAGVTQTPRYLIKTRGQQVTLSCSPISGHRSVSWYQQTPGQGLQFLFEYFSETQRNKGNFPGRFSGRQFSNSRSEMNVSTLELGDSALYLCASSLVAPGLAAYEQYFGPGTRLTVT.

CDR3 DNA sequence: TGTGCCAGCATTGGGGGAGGTCAAGAGACCCAGTACTTC. This codes for CASIGGGQETQYF. This chain links TRBV2 with TRBJ2-5, with D tentatively TRBD2 (6 bases). The CDR3 is 13 residues long. CDR1 SNHLY and CDR2 FYNNEI come from the germline V gene. V lost 7 bases to trimming and J lost 2 bases, with 11 bases between them.